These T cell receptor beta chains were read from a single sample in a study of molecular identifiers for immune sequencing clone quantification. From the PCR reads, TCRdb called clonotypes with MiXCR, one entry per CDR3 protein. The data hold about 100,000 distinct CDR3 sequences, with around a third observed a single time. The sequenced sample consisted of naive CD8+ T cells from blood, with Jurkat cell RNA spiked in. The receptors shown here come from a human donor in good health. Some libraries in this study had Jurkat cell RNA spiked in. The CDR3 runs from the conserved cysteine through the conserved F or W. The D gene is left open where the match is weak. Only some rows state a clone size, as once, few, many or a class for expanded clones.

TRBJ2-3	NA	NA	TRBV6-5	CASSSRDTRGPDTQYF	TGTGCCAGCAGTTCCCGGGACACCCGGGGGCCAGATACGCAGTATTTT
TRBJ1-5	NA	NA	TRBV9	CASSERPINQPQHF	TGTGCCAGCAGCGAACGGCCTATCAATCAGCCCCAGCATTTT
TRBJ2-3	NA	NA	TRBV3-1	CVSSPPGLLGYTDTRYF	TGTGTCAGCAGCCCCCCGGGACTCCTTGGTTACACAGATACGCGGTATTTT
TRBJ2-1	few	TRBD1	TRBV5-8	CASSRGLRAGGNEQFF	TGTGCCAGCAGCCGCGGCCTTCGTGCAGGGGGCAATGAGCAGTTCTTC
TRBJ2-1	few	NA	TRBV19	CASSWNTYFYNEQFF	TGTGCCAGTAGTTGGAACACCTACTTTTACAATGAGCAGTTCTTC
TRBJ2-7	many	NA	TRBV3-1	CASSHYSDEQYF	TGTGCCAGCAGCCACTACAGTGACGAGCAGTACTTC
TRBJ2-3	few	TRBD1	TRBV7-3	CASSPHGQGETQYF	TGTGCCAGCAGCCCCCATGGACAGGGGGAAACGCAGTATTTT
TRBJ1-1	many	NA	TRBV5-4	CASSKPGIPAAEAFF	TGTGCCAGCAGCAAACCCGGAATTCCGGCGGCTGAAGCTTTCTTT
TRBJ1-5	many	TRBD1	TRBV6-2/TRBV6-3	CASRDRFNQPQHF	TGTGCCAGCCGGGACAGATTCAATCAGCCCCAGCATTTT
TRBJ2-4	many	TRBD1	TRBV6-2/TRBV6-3	CASSYTPWVSVQGYIQYF	TGTGCCAGCAGTTACACCCCCTGGGTATCTGTACAGGGGTACATTCAGTACTTC
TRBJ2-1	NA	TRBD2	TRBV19	CASRRLAGVDEQFF	TGTGCCAGTAGAAGACTAGCGGGAGTTGATGAGCAGTTCTTC
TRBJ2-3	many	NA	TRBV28	CASSPLGPTDTQYF	TGTGCCAGCAGCCCCTTGGGCCCCACAGATACGCAGTATTTT
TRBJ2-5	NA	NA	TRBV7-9	CASSLVAWEETQYF	TGTGCCAGCAGCTTAGTTGCCTGGGAAGAGACCCAGTACTTC
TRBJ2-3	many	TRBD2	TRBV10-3	CAISPTSGSMVDTQYF	TGTGCCATCAGCCCAACTAGCGGGAGTATGGTAGATACGCAGTATTTT
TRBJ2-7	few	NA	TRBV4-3	CASSQRGMAYEQYF	TGCGCCAGCAGCCAAAGAGGGATGGCCTACGAGCAGTACTTC
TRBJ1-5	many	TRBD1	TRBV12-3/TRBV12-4	CASSLATGGWPQHF	TGTGCCAGCAGTTTAGCCACAGGGGGTTGGCCCCAGCATTTT
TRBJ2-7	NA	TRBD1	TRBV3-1	CASSQGQGAPYEQYF	TGTGCCAGCAGCCAAGGACAGGGGGCACCCTACGAGCAGTACTTC
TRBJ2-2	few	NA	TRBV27	CASRANTGELFF	TGTGCCAGCAGGGCGAACACCGGGGAGCTGTTTTTT
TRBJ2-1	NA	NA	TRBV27	CASSLWADNYNEQFF	TGTGCCAGCAGTTTATGGGCAGACAATTACAATGAGCAGTTCTTC
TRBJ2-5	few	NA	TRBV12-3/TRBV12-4	CASSPWGQETQYF	TGTGCCAGCAGTCCCTGGGGCCAAGAGACCCAGTACTTC
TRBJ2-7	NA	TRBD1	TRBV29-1	CGVYPGQGLRDEQYF	TGCGGCGTCTACCCGGGACAGGGCCTTAGAGACGAGCAGTACTTC
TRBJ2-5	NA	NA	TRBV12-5	CASGLSNQETQYF	TGTGCTAGTGGTTTATCGAACCAAGAGACCCAGTACTTC
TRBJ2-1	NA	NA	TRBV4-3	CASSQPPLYNEQFF	TGCGCCAGCAGCCAGCCCCCGCTTTACAATGAGCAGTTCTTC
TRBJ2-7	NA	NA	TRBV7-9	CASSHLGSGEQYF	TGTGCCAGCAGCCACTTAGGGAGCGGCGAGCAGTACTTC
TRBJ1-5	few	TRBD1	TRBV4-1	CASSQDGQGFNQPQHF	TGCGCCAGCAGCCAAGATGGACAGGGTTTCAATCAGCCCCAGCATTTT
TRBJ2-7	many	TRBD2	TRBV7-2	CASSEGLLEIEQYF	TGTGCCAGCAGCGAGGGACTACTTGAAATCGAGCAGTACTTC
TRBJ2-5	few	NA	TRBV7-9	CASSDSSQGLSKETQYF	TGTGCCAGCAGCGATTCCTCTCAAGGACTCTCCAAAGAGACCCAGTACTTC
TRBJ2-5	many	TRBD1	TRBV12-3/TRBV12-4	CASSRGTDQETQYF	TGTGCCAGCAGCCGAGGGACAGACCAAGAGACCCAGTACTTC
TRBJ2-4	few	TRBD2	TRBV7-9	CASSLVLAGAKNIQYF	TGTGCCAGCAGCTTGGTGCTAGCGGGGGCCAAAAACATTCAGTACTTC
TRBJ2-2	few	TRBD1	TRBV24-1	CATSDLRQGAGELFF	TGTGCCACCAGTGATTTGAGACAGGGGGCCGGGGAGCTGTTTTTT
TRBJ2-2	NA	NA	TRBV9	CASSVASLFANTGELFF	TGTGCCAGCAGCGTAGCTTCTCTATTCGCGAACACCGGGGAGCTGTTTTTT
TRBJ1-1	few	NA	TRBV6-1	CASSERMAGVSAEAFF	TGTGCCAGCAGTGAAAGGATGGCAGGGGTATCAGCTGAAGCTTTCTTT
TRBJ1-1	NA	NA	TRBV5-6	CASSLARGNTEAFF	TGTGCCAGCAGCTTGGCGAGAGGGAACACTGAAGCTTTCTTT
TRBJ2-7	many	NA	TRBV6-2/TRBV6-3	CASSPGPGQYF	TGTGCCAGCAGTCCAGGACCCGGGCAGTACTTC
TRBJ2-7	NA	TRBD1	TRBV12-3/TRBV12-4	CASSFYRGLSYEQYF	TGTGCCAGCAGTTTTTACAGGGGGCTATCCTACGAGCAGTACTTC
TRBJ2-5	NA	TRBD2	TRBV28	CASSSTYGLDETQYF	TGTGCCAGCAGTTCAACCTACGGACTAGACGAGACCCAGTACTTC
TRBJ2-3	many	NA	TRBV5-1	CASTQRGTDTQYF	TGCGCCAGTACCCAAAGGGGGACAGATACGCAGTATTTT
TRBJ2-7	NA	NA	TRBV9	CASSPPGPIYEQYF	TGTGCCAGCAGCCCCCCCGGGCCGATCTACGAGCAGTACTTC
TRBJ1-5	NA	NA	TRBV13	CASSLGSWPQHF	TGTGCCAGCAGCTTGGGTTCCTGGCCCCAGCATTTT
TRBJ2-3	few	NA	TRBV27	CASSFRDPGGSDTQYF	TGTGCCAGCAGTTTCCGGGACCCCGGAGGGTCAGATACGCAGTATTTT